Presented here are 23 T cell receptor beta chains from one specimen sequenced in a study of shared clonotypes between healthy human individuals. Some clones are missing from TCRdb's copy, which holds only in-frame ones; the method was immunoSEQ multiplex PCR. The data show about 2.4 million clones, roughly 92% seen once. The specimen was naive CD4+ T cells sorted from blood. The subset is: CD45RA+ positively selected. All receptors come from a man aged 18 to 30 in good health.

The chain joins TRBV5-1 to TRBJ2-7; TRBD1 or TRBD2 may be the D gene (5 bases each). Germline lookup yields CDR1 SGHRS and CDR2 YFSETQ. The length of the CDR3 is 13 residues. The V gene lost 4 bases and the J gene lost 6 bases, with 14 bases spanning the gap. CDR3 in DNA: TGCGCCAGCAGCGACGGGACCTTCGGCGAGCAGTACTTC. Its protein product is CASSDGTFGEQYF.

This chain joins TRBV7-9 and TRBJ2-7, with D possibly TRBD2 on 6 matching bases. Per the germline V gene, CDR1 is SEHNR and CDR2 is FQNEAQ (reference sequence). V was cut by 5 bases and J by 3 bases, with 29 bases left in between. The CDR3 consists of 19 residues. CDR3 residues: CASSPRGERTEGRGYEQYF. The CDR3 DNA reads TGTGCCAGCAGCCCTCGCGGGGAAAGAACGGAGGGCCGGGGCTACGAGCAGTACTTC. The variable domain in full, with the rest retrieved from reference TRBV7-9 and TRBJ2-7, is DTGVSQNPRHKITKRGQNVTFRCDPISEHNRLYWYRQTLGQGPEFLTYFQNEAQLEKSRLLSDRFSAERPKGSFSTLEIQRTEQGDSAMYLCASSPRGERTEGRGYEQYFGPGTRLTVT.

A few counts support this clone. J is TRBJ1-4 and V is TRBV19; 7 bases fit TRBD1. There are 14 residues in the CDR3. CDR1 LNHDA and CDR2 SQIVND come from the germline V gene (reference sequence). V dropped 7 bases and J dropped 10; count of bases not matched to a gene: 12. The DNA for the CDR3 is TGTGCCAGTACCCTAGGAGGTGGACAGGCAAAACTGTTTTTT. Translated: CASTLGGGQAKLFF.

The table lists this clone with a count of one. CDR3 sequence: CASSFGYRLTDTQYF. The CDR3 DNA follows: TGTGCCAGCAGCTTTGGTTATAGACTCACAGATACGCAGTATTTT. The chain has TRBV7-9 and TRBJ2-3; D call uncertain. CDR1 and CDR2 (germline): SEHNR, FQNEAQ (reference sequence). This CDR3 has 15 residues. The V gene lost 3 bases and the J gene lost 2 bases, with 12 bases spanning the gap. Full variable domain (rest looked up from reference TRBV7-9 and TRBJ2-3): DTGVSQNPRHKITKRGQNVTFRCDPISEHNRLYWYRQTLGQGPEFLTYFQNEAQLEKSRLLSDRFSAERPKGSFSTLEIQRTEQGDSAMYLCASSFGYRLTDTQYFGPGTRLTVL.

The CDR3 is CASRSSGRAEETQYF. CDR3 coding DNA: TGTGCCAGCAGGTCTAGCGGGAGGGCGGAAGAGACCCAGTACTTC. The chain uses TRBV7-2 and TRBJ2-5; 12 bases match TRBD2. V lost 6 bases, J lost 3 bases, and 5 bases stayed unmatched. CDR1 is SGHTA, CDR2 FQGNSA, per germline. The CDR3 has 15 residues.

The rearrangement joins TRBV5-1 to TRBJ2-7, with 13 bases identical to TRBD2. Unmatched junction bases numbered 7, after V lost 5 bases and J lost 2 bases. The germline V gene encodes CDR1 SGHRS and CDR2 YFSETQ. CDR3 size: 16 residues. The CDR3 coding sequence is TGCGCCAGCAGAGGACTAGCGGGAGTAGCCGCCTACGAGCAGTACTTC. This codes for CASRGLAGVAAYEQYF. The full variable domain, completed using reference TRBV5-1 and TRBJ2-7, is KAGVTQTPRYLIKTRGQQVTLSCSPISGHRSVSWYQQTPGQGLQFLFEYFSETQRNKGNFPGRFSGRQFSNSRSEMNVSTLELGDSALYLCASRGLAGVAAYEQYFGPGTRLTVT.

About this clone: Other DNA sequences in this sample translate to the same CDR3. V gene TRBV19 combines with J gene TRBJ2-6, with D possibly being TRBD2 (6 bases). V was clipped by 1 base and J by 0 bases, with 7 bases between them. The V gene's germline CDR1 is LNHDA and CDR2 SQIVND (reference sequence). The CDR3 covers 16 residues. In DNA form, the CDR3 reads TGTGCCAGTAGTATAGCCGGGGGCTCTGGGGCCAACGTCCTGACTTTC. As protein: CASSIAGGSGANVLTF.

CDR3 sequence reads: CASSSDPARETQYF. CDR3 DNA: TGTGCCAGCAGCTCAGACCCCGCACGGGAGACCCAGTACTTC. J is TRBJ2-5 and V is TRBV7-8; no reliable D call. The CDR3 contains 14 residues. V was cut by 4 bases and J by 5 bases, with 14 bases left in between. Germline V gives CDR1 SGHVS, CDR2 FQNEAQ.

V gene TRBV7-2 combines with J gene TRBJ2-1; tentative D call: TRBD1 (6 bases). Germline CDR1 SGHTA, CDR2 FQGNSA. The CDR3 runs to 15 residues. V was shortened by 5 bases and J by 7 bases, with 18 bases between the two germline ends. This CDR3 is CASSEQGPAVNEQFF. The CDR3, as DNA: TGTGCCAGCAGCGAACAGGGACCGGCCGTAAATGAGCAGTTCTTC.

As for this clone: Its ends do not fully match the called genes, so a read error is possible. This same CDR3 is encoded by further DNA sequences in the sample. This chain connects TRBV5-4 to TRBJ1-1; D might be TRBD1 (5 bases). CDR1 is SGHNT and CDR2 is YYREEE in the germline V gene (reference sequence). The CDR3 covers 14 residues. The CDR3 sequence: CASSSPTRQQQVVF. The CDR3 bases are TGTGCCAGCAGCTCTCCTACAAGACAGCAACAGGTAGTCTTT.

CDR3 bases: TGTGCCAGCAGACTAGCGGGGGGGCTCTACAATGAGCAGTTCTTC. It is translated as CASRLAGGLYNEQFF. The V gene is TRBV6-5, the J gene TRBJ2-1; 13 nucleotides line up with TRBD2. This CDR3 spans 15 amino acids. V lost 6 bases and J lost 3; bases outside the gene matches: 2. In germline, CDR1 is MNHEY, CDR2 SVGAGI.

CDR3 amino acids: CASSLEADRDHEQYF. For the CDR3, the DNA is TGCGCCAGCAGCTTGGAGGCGGACAGGGACCACGAGCAGTACTTC. The chain combines TRBV5-1 with TRBJ2-7, with 8 bases lining up with TRBD1. V gave up 0 bases and J gave up 5 bases; unmatched junction bases: 7. CDR1 is SGHRS, CDR2 YFSETQ, per germline. The CDR3 consists of 15 residues.

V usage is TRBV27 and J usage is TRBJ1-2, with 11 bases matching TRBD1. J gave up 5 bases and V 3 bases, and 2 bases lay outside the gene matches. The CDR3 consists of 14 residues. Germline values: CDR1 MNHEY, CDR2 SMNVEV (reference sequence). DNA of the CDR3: TGTGCCAGCAGTTTTCGGGACAGGGGGTATGGCTACACCTTC. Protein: CASSFRDRGYGYTF.

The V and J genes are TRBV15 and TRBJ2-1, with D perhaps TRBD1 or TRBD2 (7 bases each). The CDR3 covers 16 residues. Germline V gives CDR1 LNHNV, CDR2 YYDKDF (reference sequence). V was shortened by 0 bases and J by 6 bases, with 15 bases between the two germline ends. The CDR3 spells CATSRDRQGGGNEQFF. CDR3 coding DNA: TGTGCCACCAGCAGAGATCGACAGGGCGGGGGCAATGAGCAGTTCTTC.

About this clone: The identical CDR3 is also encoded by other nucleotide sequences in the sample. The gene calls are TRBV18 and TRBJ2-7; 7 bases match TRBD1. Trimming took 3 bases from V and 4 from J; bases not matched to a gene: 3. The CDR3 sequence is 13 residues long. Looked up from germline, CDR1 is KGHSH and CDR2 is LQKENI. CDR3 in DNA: TGTGCCAGCTCACCGGGACAGTTATACGAGCAGTACTTC. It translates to CASSPGQLYEQYF.

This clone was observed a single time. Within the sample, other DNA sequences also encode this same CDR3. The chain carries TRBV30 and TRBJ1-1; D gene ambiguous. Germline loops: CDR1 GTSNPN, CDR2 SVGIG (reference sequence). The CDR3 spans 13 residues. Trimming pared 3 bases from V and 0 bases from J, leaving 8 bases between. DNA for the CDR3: TGTGCCTGGAGAAGCCAGATGAACACTGAAGCTTTCTTT. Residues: CAWRSQMNTEAFF.

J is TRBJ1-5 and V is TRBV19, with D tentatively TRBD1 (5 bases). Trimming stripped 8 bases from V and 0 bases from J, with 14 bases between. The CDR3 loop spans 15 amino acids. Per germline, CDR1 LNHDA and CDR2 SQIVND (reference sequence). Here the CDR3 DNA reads TGTGCCAGTCAGGATCAGGGCAATAGCAATCAGCCCCAGCATTTT. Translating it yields CASQDQGNSNQPQHF.

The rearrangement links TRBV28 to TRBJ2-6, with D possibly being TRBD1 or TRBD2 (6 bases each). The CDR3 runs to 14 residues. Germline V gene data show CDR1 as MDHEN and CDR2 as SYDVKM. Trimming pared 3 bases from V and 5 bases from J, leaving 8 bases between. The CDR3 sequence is CASSLGGWANVLTF. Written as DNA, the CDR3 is TGTGCCAGCAGTTTGGGGGGCTGGGCCAACGTCCTGACTTTC.

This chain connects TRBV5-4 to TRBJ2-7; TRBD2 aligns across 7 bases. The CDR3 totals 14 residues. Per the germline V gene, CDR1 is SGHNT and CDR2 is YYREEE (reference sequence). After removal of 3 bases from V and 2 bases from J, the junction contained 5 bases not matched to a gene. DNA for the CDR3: TGTGCCAGCAGCTCTCAGCGGGATCCCTACGAGCAGTACTTC. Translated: CASSSQRDPYEQYF.

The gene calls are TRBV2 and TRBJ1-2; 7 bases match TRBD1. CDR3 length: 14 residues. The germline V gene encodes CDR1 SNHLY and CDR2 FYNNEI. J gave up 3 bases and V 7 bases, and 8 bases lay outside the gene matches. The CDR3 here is CASKPVDRDYGYTF. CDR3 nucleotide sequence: TGTGCCAGCAAACCGGTCGACAGGGACTATGGCTACACCTTC.

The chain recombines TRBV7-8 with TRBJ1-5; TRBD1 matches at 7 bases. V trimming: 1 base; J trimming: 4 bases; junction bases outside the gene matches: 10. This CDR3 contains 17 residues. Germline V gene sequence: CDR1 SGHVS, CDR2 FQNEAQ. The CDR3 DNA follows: TGTGCCAGCAGCTTAGGGGCGCCGGGACAGTCGAATCAGCCCCAGCATTTT. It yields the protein CASSLGAPGQSNQPQHF.

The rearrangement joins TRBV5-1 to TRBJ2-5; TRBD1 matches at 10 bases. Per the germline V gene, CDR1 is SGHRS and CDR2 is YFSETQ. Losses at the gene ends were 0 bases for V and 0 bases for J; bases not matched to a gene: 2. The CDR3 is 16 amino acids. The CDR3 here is CASSLGGQGYQETQYF. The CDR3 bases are TGCGCCAGCAGCTTGGGGGGACAGGGGTACCAAGAGACCCAGTACTTC.

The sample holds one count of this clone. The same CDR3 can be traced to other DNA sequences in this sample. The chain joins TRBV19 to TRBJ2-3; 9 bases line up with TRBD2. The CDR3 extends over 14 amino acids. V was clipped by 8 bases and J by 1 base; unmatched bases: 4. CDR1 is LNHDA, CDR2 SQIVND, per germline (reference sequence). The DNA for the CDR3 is TGTGCCAGTCGGATAGCGGGGGGCACAGATACGCAGTATTTT. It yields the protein CASRIAGGTDTQYF.